Below are 29 T cell receptor beta chains sequenced from a single sample in a study of sequential checkpoint blockade in melanoma. The treatment: randomized to nivolumab then ipilimumab (arm A) or the reverse (arm B). The data were produced by immunoSEQ multiplex PCR, yet TCRdb's version contains in-frame clones alone and is incomplete. This sample has about 3,400 clones; about a fifth occur once, and the top ten carry 7.5% to 8.5%. The input for sequencing was tumor tissue (inferred from file names), taken from a patient given nivolumab and ipilimumab in sequence. All receptors come from a human donor with melanoma.

This sequence joins TRBV14 and TRBJ1-6, with 7 bases fitting TRBD1. The J segment lost 0 bases and the V segment lost 4 bases, leaving 6 bases of the junction unmatched. The CDR3 covers 17 residues. Germline V lookup: CDR1 SGHDN, CDR2 FVKESK. CDR3 nucleotides: TGTGCCAGCAGCCCGGACAGGTACAGCTCCTATAATTCACCCCTCCACTTT. Protein product: CASSPDRYSSYNSPLHF.

This clone has more than one count but fewer than ten. This rearrangement joins TRBV6-8 to TRBJ2-7, with 9 bases lining up with TRBD2. Per the germline V gene, CDR1 is MNHGY and CDR2 is SAAAGT. V lost 6 bases to trimming and J lost 0 bases; unmatched junction nucleotides: 6. This CDR3 has 15 residues. DNA for the CDR3: TGTGCCAGCAGCGTCGCGGGGGGGAGCTCCTACGAGCAGTACTTC. The encoded protein is CASSVAGGSSYEQYF.

The chain employs TRBV19 and TRBJ2-7, with TRBD1 identical over 9 bases. This CDR3 has 14 amino acids. Trimming removed 6 bases from V and 4 bases from J; junction bases left unmatched: 7. CDR1 is LNHDA, CDR2 SQIVND, per germline (reference sequence). The CDR3 DNA reads as TGTGCCAGTAGGTCGGGACAGGGTAGTTACGAGCAGTACTTC. Translating it yields CASRSGQGSYEQYF. Complete variable domain (other parts from reference TRBV19 and TRBJ2-7): DGGITQSPKYLFRKEGQNVTLSCEQNLNHDAMYWYRQDPGQGLRLIYYSQIVNDFQKGDIAEGYSVSREKKESFPLTVTSAQKNPTAFYLCASRSGQGSYEQYFGPGTRLTVT.

This clone appeared a few times. This chain joins TRBV28 and TRBJ1-2; possible D gene TRBD1, 6 bases. Germline V gene data show CDR1 as MDHEN and CDR2 as SYDVKM. V was clipped by 7 bases and J by 2 bases, with 14 bases between them. This CDR3 is built from 14 residues. CDR3 region: CASNLGQPNYGYTF. Written as DNA, the CDR3 is TGTGCCAGCAACCTCGGACAGCCCAACTATGGCTACACCTTC.

This clone was seen a few times. V usage is TRBV6-8 and J usage is TRBJ1-1, with D unclear. This CDR3 region has 14 residues. The V end was cut by 7 bases, the J end by 5 bases, with 17 bases between. Germline V CDR1 and CDR2: MNHGY, SAAAGT. This CDR3 reads CASNERREGTEAFF. The CDR3 coding sequence is TGTGCCAGCAACGAGCGGAGGGAAGGGACTGAAGCTTTCTTT.

The sample holds a few counts of this clone. This chain connects TRBV25-1 to TRBJ1-1, with D possibly TRBD1 on 6 matching bases. The germline V gene has CDR1 MGHDK and CDR2 SYGVNS. Trimming removed 6 bases at V and 3 bases at J, with 14 bases between. The CDR3 runs to 14 residues. The CDR3 reads CASRLRDKDTEAFF. In DNA form, the CDR3 reads TGTGCCAGCAGGCTGCGGGACAAGGACACTGAAGCTTTCTTT.

This clone is judged medium-sized. The chain carries TRBV11-3 and TRBJ2-3; D is undetermined. The V and J ends lost 6 bases and 2 bases respectively, with 12 bases between them. The CDR3 contains 14 residues. Germline V gene sequence: CDR1 SGHNT, CDR2 YENEEA. The DNA for the CDR3 is TGTGCCAGCAGTTTGGGTATCGACACAGATACGCAGTATTTT. Its protein is CASSLGIDTDTQYF.

This clone is medium-sized in the sample. The chain carries TRBV9 and TRBJ2-7; 7 bases agree with TRBD1. V trimming: 0 bases; J trimming: 7 bases; junction bases outside the gene matches: 7. This CDR3 region has 14 residues. Germline assignment: CDR1 SGDLS and CDR2 YYNGEE. The DNA of the CDR3 is TGTGCCAGCAGCGTAGCTTCGGACAGGAGAGAGCAGTACTTC. This codes for CASSVASDRREQYF.

This chain joins TRBV5-1 and TRBJ1-6; 7 nucleotides agree with TRBD1. Trimming took 1 base from V and 6 from J; bases not matched to a gene: 7. The CDR3 sequence is 16 residues long. Germline values: CDR1 SGHRS, CDR2 YFSETQ. CDR3 protein: CASSLPEGTANSPLHF. Here the CDR3 DNA reads TGCGCCAGCAGCTTGCCGGAAGGGACAGCTAATTCACCCCTCCACTTT.

The sample holds a few counts of this clone. The chain carries TRBV6-8 and TRBJ1-1; D might be TRBD1 (5 bases). Trimming took off 9 bases at V and 3 bases at J, with 14 bases between the two ends. This CDR3 has 13 residues. Germline V gene lookup returns CDR1 MNHGY and CDR2 SAAAGT. CDR3 sequence: CASVQDRHTEAFF. CDR3 in DNA: TGTGCCAGTGTACAGGACCGTCACACTGAAGCTTTCTTT.

V gene TRBV19 combines with J gene TRBJ1-1; the D gene is possibly TRBD1 (5 bases). CDR1 and CDR2 (germline): LNHDA, SQIVND (reference sequence). CDR3 length: 14 residues. The V end was cut by 4 bases, the J end by 0 bases, with 9 bases between. CDR3: CASSNLGLNTEAFF. CDR3 DNA: TGTGCCAGTAGTAATCTGGGGCTGAACACTGAAGCTTTCTTT.

The chain uses TRBV11-3 and TRBJ2-5; 7 bases line up with TRBD1. The CDR3 consists of 15 residues. Germline loops: CDR1 SGHNT, CDR2 YENEEA. After removal of 5 bases from V and 5 bases from J, the junction contained 11 bases not matched to a gene. CDR3 region: CASSRGQIGEETQYF. In DNA form, the CDR3 reads TGTGCCAGCAGCCGGGGACAGATCGGTGAGGAGACCCAGTACTTC.

There are a few counts of this clone. This sequence joins TRBV6-8 and TRBJ2-1, with 9 bases that match TRBD1. V lost 5 bases, J lost 7 bases, and 9 bases stayed unmatched. The CDR3 loop spans 15 amino acids. Germline assignment: CDR1 MNHGY and CDR2 SAAAGT. CDR3 sequence: CASSPTGQGINEQFF. CDR3 coding DNA: TGTGCCAGCAGTCCGACGGGACAGGGCATAAATGAGCAGTTCTTC.

V and J are TRBV6-8 and TRBJ2-2; 15 bases are a match to TRBD2. With 2 bases clipped from V and 1 base from J, the junction kept 2 bases outside the gene matches. The CDR3 is made up of 18 amino acids. Germline CDR1 and CDR2: MNHGY and SAAAGT. CDR3 sequence (DNA): TGTGCCAGCAGTTACCCGGGACTAGCGGGGGGGAACACCGGGGAGCTGTTTTTT. This gives the protein CASSYPGLAGGNTGELFF.

Within the sample, this clone is medium-sized. The V call is TRBV11-3, the J call TRBJ2-1, with 10 bases lining up with TRBD1. Germline V gene lookup returns CDR1 SGHNT and CDR2 YENEEA. This CDR3 has 16 residues. With 5 bases clipped from V and 1 base from J, the junction kept 5 bases outside the gene matches. CDR3 residues: CASSKWTGGSYNEQFF. The CDR3 coding sequence is TGTGCCAGCAGCAAATGGACAGGGGGATCCTACAATGAGCAGTTCTTC.

V is TRBV5-1 and J is TRBJ2-3; 8 bases are shared with TRBD2. V lost 0 bases, J lost 5 bases, and 5 bases stayed unmatched. CDR1 is SGHRS and CDR2 is YFSETQ in the germline V gene. The CDR3 has 15 amino acids. The CDR3 loop is CASSLVAGGVDTQYF. DNA of the CDR3: TGCGCCAGCAGCTTGGTGGCGGGGGGAGTAGATACGCAGTATTTT.

The V and J genes are TRBV9 and TRBJ1-3, with a possible D match to TRBD1 (5 bases). V lost 5 bases, J lost 1 base, and 13 bases lay in between. The CDR3 spans 15 residues. Per the germline V gene, CDR1 is SGDLS and CDR2 is YYNGEE. CDR3 region: CASSSRQMSGNTIYF. CDR3 coding DNA: TGTGCCAGCAGTAGCCGACAGATGTCTGGAAACACCATATATTTT.

By its share, this clone is medium-sized (0.01 to 0.1%). CDR3 nucleotides: TGTGCCAGCAGCTTGGGACTTGGGCGCGGGGAGCTGTTTTTT. Its translation: CASSLGLGRGELFF. The rearrangement joins TRBV11-3 to TRBJ2-2; perhaps TRBD2 as D (6 bases). CDR1 is SGHNT and CDR2 is YENEEA in the germline V gene. The V end lost 3 bases, the J end lost 7 bases, and 12 bases lay between the germline ends. CDR3 size: 14 residues.

This clone has just a few counts. The V and J genes are TRBV19 and TRBJ2-3, with 15 bases identical to TRBD2. Germline values: CDR1 LNHDA, CDR2 SQIVND (reference sequence). V trimming: 5 bases; J trimming: 0 bases; junction bases outside the gene matches: 9. The CDR3 totals 19 residues. The CDR3 DNA is TGTGCCAGTAGTGGAGGACTAGCGGGGGGGCATCCTAGCACAGATACGCAGTATTTT. It yields the protein CASSGGLAGGHPSTDTQYF.

This clone is medium-sized by share. The V call is TRBV4-1, the J call TRBJ2-5, with 10 bases lining up with TRBD2. The junction had 8 bases not matched to a gene; V was cut back by 2 bases and J by 5 bases. Germline assignment: CDR1 MGHRA and CDR2 YSYEKL. The CDR3 loop spans 16 amino acids. The DNA of the CDR3 is TGCGCCAGCAGCCAACTGATAGCGGGGGGCGGTGAGACCCAGTACTTC. Protein: CASSQLIAGGGETQYF.

The V call is TRBV19, the J call TRBJ1-6; tentative D call: TRBD1 (5 bases). Trimming removed 4 bases at V and 6 bases at J, with 16 bases between. The CDR3 is 16 residues long. CDR1 is LNHDA and CDR2 is SQIVND in the germline V gene (reference sequence). CDR3 nucleotide sequence: TGTGCCAGTAGTAACTTTGGGGCCGGGACTAATTCACCCCTCCACTTT. Translated: CASSNFGAGTNSPLHF.

In this sample, this clone is medium-sized. The chain joins TRBV11-3 to TRBJ2-2; D is perhaps TRBD2 (5 bases). The CDR3 consists of 14 residues. The V gene lost 3 bases and the J gene lost 5 bases, with 10 bases spanning the gap. CDR1 is SGHNT and CDR2 is YENEEA in the germline V gene. CDR3 nucleotides: TGTGCCAGCAGCTTCCACAGAGGGACCGGGGAGCTGTTTTTT. It yields the protein CASSFHRGTGELFF.

The chain has TRBV19 and TRBJ1-5; 7 nucleotides line up with TRBD1. CDR3 length: 13 amino acids. Germline CDR1 is LNHDA and CDR2 is SQIVND (reference sequence). J lost 4 bases, V lost 11 bases, and 8 bases had no gene match. CDR3 bases: TGTGCCGGGGGACAGACCTCAAATCAGCCCCAGCATTTT. It translates to CAGGQTSNQPQHF. The variable domain in full, completed from reference TRBV19 and TRBJ1-5, reads DGGITQSPKYLFRKEGQNVTLSCEQNLNHDAMYWYRQDPGQGLRLIYYSQIVNDFQKGDIAEGYSVSREKKESFPLTVTSAQKNPTAFYLCAGGQTSNQPQHFGDGTRLSIL.

The chain couples TRBV19 to TRBJ1-1; tentatively, D is TRBD1 (5 bases). Germline CDR1 reads LNHDA; CDR2 reads SQIVND (reference sequence). Trimming cost V 4 bases and J 4 bases, with 13 bases left between them. The CDR3 has 14 residues. CDR3 residues: CASSRGYRSTEAFF. Written as DNA, the CDR3 is TGTGCCAGTAGTAGGGGGTACAGGTCCACTGAAGCTTTCTTT.

This chain connects TRBV6-8 to TRBJ1-2; weak D call: TRBD1 (5 bases). The CDR3 contains 15 residues. V was trimmed by 5 bases and J by 0 bases, leaving 13 bases between them. Germline V gene sequence: CDR1 MNHGY, CDR2 SAAAGT. The CDR3 coding sequence is TGTGCCAGCAGTCCGGCCGGGGGGACTAACTATGGCTACACCTTC. Translation gives CASSPAGGTNYGYTF.

This clone is medium-sized by share. The genes are TRBV11-3 and TRBJ1-4, with 8 bases aligning to TRBD1. This CDR3 has 15 amino acids. V lost 3 bases and J lost 2; bases outside the gene matches: 2. Germline CDR1 is SGHNT and CDR2 is YENEEA. CDR3 region: CASSFTGGTNEKLFF. CDR3 sequence (DNA): TGTGCCAGCAGCTTCACAGGGGGTACTAATGAAAAACTGTTTTTT.

In this sample, this clone turned up many times. The chain carries TRBV11-3 and TRBJ1-2; TRBD1 is a possible D gene (5 bases). The ends were cut back, 8 bases at V and 10 bases at J, with 23 bases in the middle. The germline CDR1 and CDR2 sequences are SGHNT and YENEEA. The CDR3 consists of 14 residues. CDR3 loop: CASGGSGRSEDYTF. Here the CDR3 DNA reads TGTGCCAGCGGGGGAAGCGGGCGGAGTGAGGACTACACCTTC.

By share of the sample, this clone is medium-sized. The rearrangement links TRBV6-8 to TRBJ2-1; D ambiguous. The CDR3 loop spans 13 amino acids. Looked up from germline, CDR1 is MNHGY and CDR2 is SAAAGT. The V end lost 8 bases, the J end lost 1 base, and 9 bases lay between the germline ends. The CDR3 here is CASGEASYNEQFF. The DNA for the CDR3 is TGTGCCAGCGGGGAAGCATCCTACAATGAGCAGTTCTTC.

The chain uses TRBV28 and TRBJ2-2, with 10 positions matching TRBD2. The CDR3 has 16 residues. CDR1 MDHEN and CDR2 SYDVKM come from the germline V gene. J was trimmed by 5 bases and V by 6 bases; bases with no gene match: 9. CDR3 nucleotides: TGTGCCAGCAGCTCCCCAGCGGGGGGGAGAACCGGGGAGCTGTTTTTT. It yields the protein CASSSPAGGRTGELFF.